The 14 T cell receptor beta chains below were found in one sample sequenced in a study of T-cell memory formation after mild COVID-19. TCRdb fed the 5' RACE reads into MiXCR, producing one record per CDR3 protein. The sample has hundreds of thousands of distinct CDR3 sequences, 15% to 17% seen once; the top ten hold 2.1%. The source material was PBMCs or a T cell subset sorted from them (not recorded which). All receptors derive from an adult woman who had mild COVID-19 (a few samples of this study predate the infection). Cell type and time point are not known.

The V call is TRBV4-2, the J call TRBJ2-5, with D tentatively TRBD2 (5 bases). Deletions cut 4 bases from V and 4 bases from J, with 13 bases between. Germline V gene data show CDR1 as LGHNA and CDR2 as YNFKEQ. CDR3 length equals 14 residues. The CDR3, as DNA: TGTGCCAGCAGCCCCACTAGTGGTCCAGAGACCCAGTACTTC. Its translation is CASSPTSGPETQYF.

The chain uses TRBV12-3 or TRBV12-4 and TRBJ1-1, with D unresolved. Trimming left V 5 bases short and J 3 bases short, with 10 bases between. This CDR3 has 13 residues. The CDR3 sequence is CASSIPQDTEAFF. The CDR3, as DNA: TGTGCCAGCAGTATACCCCAGGACACTGAAGCTTTCTTT.

This clonotype was recorded a few times. The chain joins TRBV2 to TRBJ1-5; D might be TRBD1 (5 bases). Per germline, CDR1 SNHLY and CDR2 FYNNEI. V lost 0 bases and J 6 bases, leaving 12 bases between the germline ends. The CDR3 consists of 15 residues. The CDR3 DNA is TGTGCCAGCAGTGAAGCAGGGGTGGAGGGTCAGCCCCAGCATTTT. Its protein product is CASSEAGVEGQPQHF.

This clonotype was observed a handful of times. CDR3 sequence reads: CASSEGLAGTQYF. CDR3 in DNA: TGTGCCAGCAGTGAGGGACTAGCGGGAACGCAGTATTTT. The V gene is TRBV2, the J gene TRBJ2-3; TRBD2 matches at 13 bases. In germline, CDR1 is SNHLY, CDR2 FYNNEI. CDR3 length: 13 residues. V dropped 3 bases and J dropped 9; count of bases not matched to a gene: 0. The full variable domain, completed using reference TRBV2 and TRBJ2-3, is EPEVTQTPSHQVTQMGQEVILRCVPISNHLYFYWYRQILGQKVEFLVSFYNNEISEKSEIFDDQFSVERPDGSNFTLKIRSTKLEDSAMYFCASSEGLAGTQYFGPGTRLTVL.

This clonotype has only a few counts. The CDR3 reads CASSEGSARGEQYF. For the CDR3, the DNA is TGTGCCAGCAGTGAAGGCTCGGCGAGAGGCGAGCAGTACTTC. This chain uses TRBV7-9 with TRBJ2-7; D not resolved. V dropped 6 bases and J dropped 6 bases, with 18 bases sitting between them. Germline V gene lookup returns CDR1 SEHNR and CDR2 FQNEAQ (reference sequence). This CDR3 is 14 amino acids long.

V and J are TRBV14 and TRBJ2-5; D unclear. Germline-derived CDR1 and CDR2 are SGHDN and FVKESK. The CDR3 runs to 13 residues. V was pared by 2 bases and J by 5 bases, with 9 bases between. CDR3 nucleotides: TGTGCCAGCAGCCAACGGCCTGGGGAGACCCAGTACTTC. This sequence encodes CASSQRPGETQYF.

The CDR3: CASSPGPFSGNTIYF. CDR3 DNA sequence: TGTGCCAGCAGTCCTGGACCGTTCTCTGGAAACACCATATATTTT. The rearrangement links TRBV12-3 or TRBV12-4 to TRBJ1-3; no definite D call. V dropped 5 bases and J dropped 0 bases, with 11 bases sitting between them. The CDR3 covers 15 residues.

This rearrangement joins TRBV12-3 or TRBV12-4 to TRBJ2-6; D may correspond to TRBD1 or TRBD2 (5 bases each). There are 17 residues in the CDR3. V was cut by 8 bases and J by 0 bases, with 17 bases left in between. CDR3 amino acids: CASLPGPLISGANVLTF. In nucleotides, the CDR3 is TGTGCCAGCCTCCCGGGGCCGTTGATCTCTGGGGCCAACGTCCTGACTTTC.

The chain is built from TRBV5-1 and TRBJ2-7; TRBD1 is a possible D gene (5 bases). The CDR3 contains 14 residues. The V gene's germline CDR1 is SGHRS and CDR2 YFSETQ. V lost 2 bases and J 2 bases, leaving 11 bases between the germline ends. The CDR3 protein is CASSFGQEAYEQYF. Here the CDR3 DNA reads TGCGCCAGCAGCTTTGGACAAGAGGCCTACGAGCAGTACTTC.

Details on this clonotype: A read error may produce the germline difference seen at one junction end. The chain uses TRBV9 and TRBJ2-7; D may correspond to TRBD1 or TRBD2 (6 bases each). The CDR3 runs 12 residues. Germline lookup yields CDR1 SGDLS and CDR2 YYNGEE. CDR3 nucleotides: TGTGCCAGCAGCGTAGCTCTCGGGGGCTCATTCTTC. Translated: CASSVALGGSFF.

The chain is built from TRBV6-2 or TRBV6-3 and TRBJ2-1; 9 bases fit TRBD2. This CDR3 contains 14 residues. V lost 6 bases to trimming and J lost 4 bases; unmatched junction nucleotides: 4. From germline, CDR1 is MNHEY and CDR2 SVGEGT. The CDR3 nucleotides are TGTGCCAGCAGAGCTAGCGGGGCATACAATGAGCAGTTCTTC. Translating it yields CASRASGAYNEQFF.

The table lists this clonotype with a few counts. The rearrangement joins TRBV15 to TRBJ2-5, with TRBD1 matching over 7 bases. V gave up 9 bases and J gave up 4 bases; unmatched junction bases: 11. The germline V gene encodes CDR1 LNHNV and CDR2 YYDKDF (reference sequence). This CDR3 is 14 amino acids long. The CDR3 is CATVMTGFSETQYF. The CDR3 DNA reads as TGTGCCACTGTAATGACAGGGTTTTCAGAGACCCAGTACTTC.

This clonotype has only a few counts. This chain links TRBV12-3 or TRBV12-4 with TRBJ1-4; TRBD1 matches 7 bases. The CDR3 length is 16 residues. The trim removed 0 bases at V and 8 bases at J, leaving 9 bases unmatched. CDR3 protein: CASSLAVGRGLEKLFF. The CDR3 DNA sequence: TGTGCCAGCAGTTTAGCGGTCGGGAGGGGGCTAGAAAAACTGTTTTTT.

This clonotype came up a few times. This chain joins TRBV5-6 and TRBJ2-2; no clear D. Trimming stripped 3 bases from V and 1 base from J, with 19 bases between. The CDR3 contains 18 residues. CDR1 and CDR2 from the germline V gene are SGHDT and YYEEEE. DNA for the CDR3: TGTGCCAGCAGCTCGATGGACCGGTTATTTGGGAACACCGGGGAGCTGTTTTTT. This encodes CASSSMDRLFGNTGELFF. Supplemented by reference TRBV5-6 and TRBJ2-2, the full variable domain reads DAGVTQSPTHLIKTRGQQVTLRCSPKSGHDTVSWYQQALGQGPQFIFQYYEEEERQRGNFPDRFSGHQFPNYSSELNVNALLLGDSALYLCASSSMDRLFGNTGELFFGEGSRLTVL.